This entry features one T cell receptor (beta chain) sequence. These data are taken from a study of blood T cell repertoires in COVID-19. About the study: T cells, B-cell-depleted T cells, or PBMCs supplied cDNA or gDNA.

Libraries were prepared by immunoSEQ multiplex PCR; TCRdb keeps only in-frame clonotypes and omits some of them. The profile shows roughly 400,000 clones, around 87% of them singletons. The CDR3 sequence is 15 residues long. V lost 7 bases, J lost 0 bases, and 5 bases stayed unmatched. Germline V gene data show CDR1 as SNHLY and CDR2 as FYNNEI. Material for sequencing was peripheral blood. The chain joins TRBV2 to TRBJ2-1; 8 nucleotides align to TRBD2. This clonotype was obtained from a woman aged 60 to 75 with COVID-19, enrolled during active disease. The DNA of the CDR3 is TGTGCCAGCAAGGAGCGGGGGAGCTCCTACAATGAGCAGTTCTTC. Translating gives CASKERGSSYNEQFF. Full variable domain (remainder filled in from reference TRBV2 and TRBJ2-1): EPEVTQTPSHQVTQMGQEVILRCVPISNHLYFYWYRQILGQKVEFLVSFYNNEISEKSEIFDDQFSVERPDGSNFTLKIRSTKLEDSAMYFCASKERGSSYNEQFFGPGTRLTVL.